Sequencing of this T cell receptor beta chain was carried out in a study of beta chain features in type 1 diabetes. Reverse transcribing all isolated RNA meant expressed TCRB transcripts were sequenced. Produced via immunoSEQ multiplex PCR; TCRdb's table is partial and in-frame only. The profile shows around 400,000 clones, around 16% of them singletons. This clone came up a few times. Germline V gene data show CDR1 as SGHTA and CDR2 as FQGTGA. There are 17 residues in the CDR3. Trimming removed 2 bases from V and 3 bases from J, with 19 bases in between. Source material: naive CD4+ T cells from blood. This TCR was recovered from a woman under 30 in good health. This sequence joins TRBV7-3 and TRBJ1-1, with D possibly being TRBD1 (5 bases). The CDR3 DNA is TGTGCCAGCAGCTTACTGGGCAGGGCCGGTGGATACACTGAAGCTTTCTTT. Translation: CASSLLGRAGGYTEAFF.